The 18 T cell receptor beta chains in this list originate from one sample, sequenced in a study of identical twins. TCRdb re-called the 5' RACE reads with MiXCR, one entry per CDR3 protein. The data contain some 710,000 distinct CDR3 sequences, 5.5% to 6.5% of them singletons. The sequenced material came from naive T cells sorted from blood. The source is a man between 18 and 35 years old in good health.

This clonotype was recorded many times. The rearrangement joins TRBV7-9 to TRBJ2-7; weak D call: TRBD1 (5 bases). This CDR3 spans 13 amino acids. Trimming left V 5 bases short and J 0 bases short, with 8 bases between. Per germline, CDR1 SEHNR and CDR2 FQNEAQ (reference sequence). The CDR3 DNA is TGTGCCAGCAGCCGACAGAGCTCCTACGAGCAGTACGTC. Amino acid sequence: CASSRQSSYEQYV.

V and J are TRBV5-1 and TRBJ2-2; D is perhaps TRBD2 (6 bases). The CDR3 totals 15 residues. V lost 4 bases and J lost 7, with 17 bases in between. Germline CDR1 is SGHRS and CDR2 is YFSETQ. CDR3: CASSPVREPGGELFF. CDR3 coding DNA: TGCGCCAGCAGCCCTGTACGGGAGCCCGGCGGGGAGCTGTTTTTT.

This clonotype has just a few counts. The chain has TRBV25-1 and TRBJ2-1, with 8 positions matching TRBD1. CDR1 and CDR2 from the germline V gene are MGHDK and SYGVNS. V shed 1 base, J shed 4 bases, and the junction held 6 bases outside the gene matches. CDR3 size: 16 residues. The CDR3 coding sequence is TGTGCCAGCAGTGAATCGAGTTGGGACAGGTACAATGAGCAGTTCTTC. Amino acid sequence: CASSESSWDRYNEQFF.

The table lists this clonotype with many counts. The rearrangement joins TRBV4-3 to TRBJ2-1; D is unclear. Per the germline V gene, CDR1 is LGHNA and CDR2 is YSLEER. The CDR3 runs 18 residues. Between the trimmed V and J ends, which lost 0 bases and 5 bases, there was a span of 20 bases. The CDR3 DNA sequence: TGCGCCAGCAGCCAAGATTTTTATGTAGTTAGGGCAAACAATGAGCAGTTCTTC. This encodes CASSQDFYVVRANNEQFF.

This clonotype has at least ten counts. The gene calls are TRBV6-1 and TRBJ2-5, with TRBD2 matching 8 bases. Germline CDR1 is MNHNS and CDR2 is SASEGT. V shed 5 bases and J 1 base; nucleotides not matched to a gene: 6. The CDR3 has 15 amino acids. The CDR3 loop is CASSRLAPSQETQYF. In DNA, the CDR3 is TGTGCCAGCAGTCGACTAGCGCCTTCCCAAGAGACCCAGTACTTC.

The V gene is TRBV7-2, the J gene TRBJ2-7; 7 bases fit TRBD2. Germline loops: CDR1 SGHTA, CDR2 FQGNSA. V lost 2 bases, J lost 10 bases, and 11 bases stayed unmatched. The CDR3 is made up of 14 amino acids. The CDR3 bases are TGTGCCAGCAGCTTATTCGGGGGGAGGACCGCCCAGTACTTC. It yields the protein CASSLFGGRTAQYF.

This clonotype was detected many times. This rearrangement joins TRBV4-2 to TRBJ1-2, with 7 bases fitting TRBD1. CDR1 is LGHNA, CDR2 YNFKEQ, per germline. The CDR3 length is 15 residues. V lost 10 bases, J lost 2 bases, and 13 bases stayed unmatched. The CDR3 DNA sequence: TGTGCCACCCGGGACAGCCGTGGCGGCAACTATGGCTACACCTTC. Protein product: CATRDSRGGNYGYTF.

Only a few counts were recorded for this clonotype. This chain joins TRBV18 and TRBJ2-5, with a weak D call TRBD1 (6 bases). Deletions cut 6 bases from V and 3 bases from J, with 20 bases between. Germline lookup yields CDR1 KGHSH and CDR2 LQKENI. The CDR3 loop spans 16 amino acids. CDR3 protein: CASSPTNWGREETQYF. The CDR3, as DNA: TGTGCCAGCTCCCCCACCAATTGGGGGCGGGAAGAGACCCAGTACTTC. The full variable domain, completed using reference TRBV18 and TRBJ2-5, is NAGVMQNPRHLVRRRGQEARLRCSPMKGHSHVYWYRQLPEEGLKFMVYLQKENIIDESGMPKERFSAEFPKEGPSILRIQQVVRGDSAAYFCASSPTNWGREETQYFGPGTRLLVL.

In this sample, this clonotype turned up a few times. The gene calls are TRBV7-3 and TRBJ2-5; 8 bases match TRBD2. V was clipped by 5 bases and J by 1 base; unmatched bases: 15. Germline assignment: CDR1 SGHTA and CDR2 FQGTGA. This CDR3 is 18 amino acids long. CDR3 DNA sequence: TGTGCCAGCAGCCTACAGCCCCCGAGACTAGCGTCCCAAGAGACCCAGTACTTC. This sequence encodes CASSLQPPRLASQETQYF.

This clonotype was counted ten times or more. The CDR3 nucleotides are TGCAGCGTTGAGTCAGACAGGTTCTATGGCTACACCTTC. It yields the protein CSVESDRFYGYTF. This rearrangement joins TRBV29-1 to TRBJ1-2; a weak D match, TRBD1 (6 bases). The CDR3 has 13 amino acids. V was trimmed by 3 bases and J by 4 bases, leaving 12 bases between them. Germline assignment: CDR1 SQVTM and CDR2 ANQGSEA.

This clonotype was observed many times. V gene TRBV20-1 combines with J gene TRBJ2-2, with D possibly TRBD1 on 6 matching bases. The V gene's germline CDR1 is DFQATT and CDR2 SNEGSKA (reference sequence). Trimming removed 4 bases from V and 4 bases from J, with 7 bases in between. The length of the CDR3 is 12 residues. CDR3 nucleotides: TGCAGTGCTAAAGGGGGCACCGGGGAGCTGTTTTTT. Encoded protein: CSAKGGTGELFF.

As concerns this clonotype: The conserved phenylalanine or tryptophan normally closing the CDR3 is absent here, so this likely arose from a read error. Because the CDR3's place on the DNA is in doubt, the DNA is left out and the CDR3 is given as listed by TCRdb. The V call is TRBV20-1, the J call TRBJ1-1. The CDR3 length is 10 residues, termini included. Germline V lookup: CDR1 DFQATT, CDR2 SNEGSKA (reference sequence). The CDR3 sequence: CSARPSYGVL.

In its sample, this clonotype was seen many times. The chain carries TRBV7-9 and TRBJ2-3, with 8 bases matching TRBD2. Germline assignment: CDR1 SEHNR and CDR2 FQNEAQ (reference sequence). There are 15 residues in the CDR3. Unmatched junction bases numbered 7, after V lost 2 bases and J lost 6 bases. The CDR3 loop reads CASSLIPAGADTQYF. CDR3 nucleotides: TGTGCCAGCAGCTTAATCCCAGCGGGAGCGGATACGCAGTATTTT.

This clonotype showed up just a few times. The chain couples TRBV20-1 to TRBJ2-2, with 14 positions matching TRBD2. The CDR3 is 15 residues long. V shed 4 bases and J 6 bases; nucleotides not matched to a gene: 4. The germline V gene has CDR1 DFQATT and CDR2 SNEGSKA (reference sequence). The CDR3 protein is CSAKGLAGVSGELFF. In DNA form, the CDR3 reads TGCAGTGCTAAGGGACTAGCGGGAGTATCCGGGGAGCTGTTTTTT.

This clonotype was recorded many times. This rearrangement joins TRBV7-2 to TRBJ2-5; 7 bases line up with TRBD2. This CDR3 is 15 amino acids long. With V trimmed by 1 base and J by 3 bases, 5 bases remained unmatched. Germline loops: CDR1 SGHTA, CDR2 FQGNSA. CDR3 sequence: CASSLGGGIKETQYF. The CDR3 DNA reads as TGTGCCAGCAGCTTAGGGGGGGGTATTAAAGAGACCCAGTACTTC.

In this sample, this clonotype turned up a few times. This chain links TRBV6-1 with TRBJ2-4; D might be TRBD2 (5 bases). V was shortened by 8 bases and J by 2 bases, with 16 bases between the two germline ends. This CDR3 has 15 amino acids. CDR1 is MNHNS, CDR2 SASEGT, per germline. CDR3 in DNA: TGTGCCAGCGTCGGGGTTCGACGGTCCAAAAACATTCAGTACTTC. Its translation is CASVGVRRSKNIQYF.

This clonotype was recorded many times. This sequence joins TRBV7-2 and TRBJ2-7; D unclear. Germline V gene data show CDR1 as SGHTA and CDR2 as FQGNSA. V was shortened by 3 bases and J by 4 bases, with 13 bases between the two germline ends. The CDR3 is 14 residues long. CDR3 sequence reads: CASSFMDPVYEQYF. In nucleotides, the CDR3 is TGTGCCAGCAGCTTTATGGACCCGGTATACGAGCAGTACTTC.

This clonotype came up many times. The rearrangement joins TRBV7-8 to TRBJ1-1, with TRBD1 identical over 10 bases. V shed 2 bases, J shed 5 bases, and the junction held 11 bases outside the gene matches. Per germline, CDR1 SGHVS and CDR2 FQNEAQ. The CDR3 totals 17 residues. The CDR3 loop reads CASSLRVPRDRGTEAFF. CDR3 in DNA: TGTGCCAGCAGCTTACGTGTCCCCCGGGACAGGGGTACTGAAGCTTTCTTT.